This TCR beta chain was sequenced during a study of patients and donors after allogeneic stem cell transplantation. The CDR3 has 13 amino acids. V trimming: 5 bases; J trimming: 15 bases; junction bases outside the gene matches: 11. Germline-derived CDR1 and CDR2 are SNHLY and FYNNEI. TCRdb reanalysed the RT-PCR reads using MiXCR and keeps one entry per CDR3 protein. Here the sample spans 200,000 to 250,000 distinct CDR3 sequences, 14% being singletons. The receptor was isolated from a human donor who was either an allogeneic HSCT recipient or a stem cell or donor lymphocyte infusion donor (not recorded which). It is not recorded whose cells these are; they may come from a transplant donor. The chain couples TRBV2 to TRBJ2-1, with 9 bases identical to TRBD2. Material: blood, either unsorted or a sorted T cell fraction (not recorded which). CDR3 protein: CASSTDTSGRGFF. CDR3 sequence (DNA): TGTGCCAGCAGTACCGACACTAGCGGGCGGGGGTTCTTC. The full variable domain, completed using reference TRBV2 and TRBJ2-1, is EPEVTQTPSHQVTQMGQEVILRCVPISNHLYFYWYRQILGQKVEFLVSFYNNEISEKSEIFDDQFSVERPDGSNFTLKIRSTKLEDSAMYFCASSTDTSGRGFFGPGTRLTVL.